This T cell receptor beta chain was profiled in a study of beta chain features in type 1 diabetes. What was sequenced were expressed TCRB transcripts, since all of the isolated RNA had been reverse transcribed. The protocol was immunoSEQ multiplex PCR, while the TCRdb copy is restricted to in-frame clones and leaves out a portion. The sample consists of about 400,000 clones, 10% to 15% of them appearing once. A note on this clone: Antigen unknown.

Stem cell-like memory, regulatory, central memory and naive CD4+ cells were sorted via CD45RO/CCR7/CD25/CD127/CD95/CD27. Study findings and constraints: Type 1 diabetes patients had moderately but significantly shorter TCRB CDR3s in all four CD4+ subsets.

The material sequenced was naive CD4+ T cells from blood. The clonotype was recovered from a woman aged 18-29 years with type 1 diabetes.

The CDR3 nucleotides are TGTGCCAGCAGCAAACTAACAGGAGTTAGCAATCAGCCCCAGCATTTT. Its translation: CASSKLTGVSNQPQHF. The V and J genes are TRBV7-8 and TRBJ1-5; D possibly corresponds to TRBD1 (5 bases). This CDR3 comprises 16 residues. V dropped 5 bases and J dropped 0 bases, with 14 bases sitting between them. Germline CDR1 and CDR2: SGHVS and FQNEAQ.